A selection of T cell receptor beta chains follows, all from one sample in a study of OX40 agonist ivuxolimab in advanced cancers. Method: immunoSEQ multiplex PCR; TCRdb's copy keeps in-frame clones and lacks some. The sample lists 60,000 to 65,000 clones; roughly nine tenths were seen once. The specimen was CD4+ or CD8+ T cells sorted from blood, collected in a trial of the OX40 agonist ivuxolimab. All receptors derive from an adult with an advanced solid tumor such as melanoma, head and neck, liver or kidney cancer. Each CDR3 is given with its conserved first and last residue. Each record gives: clone size, J gene, V gene, D gene, CDR3 protein, CDR3 DNA. D genes are given only for firm matches. Size is stated for part of the rows, as once, few or many counts, or as a class when the clone is expanded.

size: -; J: TRBJ1-6; V: TRBV11-2; D: -; CDR3: CASSPQGGSPLHF; DNA: TGTGCCAGCAGCCCACAGGGTGGCTCACCCCTCCACTTT
size: -; J: TRBJ2-3; V: TRBV5-4; D: -; CDR3: CASSLEGTDTQYF; DNA: TGTGCCAGCAGCTTGGAAGGCACAGATACGCAGTATTTT
size: -; J: TRBJ2-7; V: TRBV5-8; D: -; CDR3: CASSLVRDEQYF; DNA: TGTGCCAGCAGCTTGGTAAGAGACGAGCAGTACTTC
size: once; J: TRBJ2-1; V: TRBV6-5; D: TRBD1; CDR3: CASRFTGGSYNEQFF; DNA: TGTGCCAGCAGATTCACAGGGGGCTCCTACAATGAGCAGTTCTTC
size: -; J: TRBJ2-2; V: TRBV19; D: -; CDR3: CASSIGWRNTGELFF; DNA: TGTGCCAGTAGTATTGGCTGGAGAAACACCGGGGAGCTGTTTTTT
size: -; J: TRBJ2-1; V: TRBV11-2; D: -; CDR3: CASSPRQIHTYNEQFF; DNA: TGTGCCAGCAGCCCCCGACAGATCCATACCTACAATGAGCAGTTCTTC
size: -; J: TRBJ2-7; V: TRBV10-3; D: -; CDR3: CASRGGSTYEQYF; DNA: TGTGCCAGCAGGGGCGGCTCAACCTACGAGCAGTACTTC
size: -; J: TRBJ1-3; V: TRBV12-5; D: -; CDR3: CAGLVVSGNTIYF; DNA: TGTGCTGGCTTAGTGGTGTCCGGAAACACCATATATTTT
size: -; J: TRBJ2-3; V: TRBV28; D: -; CDR3: CASSLPPRQTSDTQYF; DNA: TGTGCCAGCAGTTTACCCCCCCGACAGACCTCAGATACGCAGTATTTT
size: -; J: TRBJ1-5; V: TRBV27; D: -; CDR3: CASSFGGQRINQPQHF; DNA: TGTGCCAGCAGTTTCGGTGGACAGAGAATTAATCAGCCCCAGCATTTT
size: once; J: TRBJ2-2; V: TRBV5-1; D: -; CDR3: CASSRDSHTGELFF; DNA: TGCGCCAGCAGCCGCGACTCCCACACCGGGGAGCTGTTTTTT
size: once; J: TRBJ1-1; V: TRBV5-1; D: -; CDR3: CASSSTGGVLTEAFF; DNA: TGCGCCAGCAGCTCGACAGGAGGGGTCCTCACTGAAGCTTTCTTT
size: -; J: TRBJ2-5; V: TRBV7-9; D: TRBD2; CDR3: CASSLARGLAGNYQETQYF; DNA: TGTGCCAGCAGCTTAGCGAGGGGACTAGCGGGGAACTACCAAGAGACCCAGTACTTC
size: -; J: TRBJ2-2; V: TRBV7-9; D: -; CDR3: CASSSLKRVGAGELFF; DNA: TGTGCCAGCAGCTCCCTGAAGAGGGTAGGAGCCGGGGAGCTGTTTTTT
size: -; J: TRBJ1-2; V: TRBV5-6; D: -; CDR3: CASSLSGGRPYGYTF; DNA: TGTGCCAGCAGCTTGTCGGGGGGCCGTCCCTATGGCTACACCTTC
size: few; J: TRBJ1-6; V: TRBV2; D: TRBD1; CDR3: CASSGTGAAYNSPLHF; DNA: TGTGCCAGCAGTGGGACAGGCGCGGCCTATAATTCACCCCTCCACTTT
size: -; J: TRBJ2-3; V: TRBV11-2; D: -; CDR3: CASSSPTDFSDTQYF; DNA: TGTGCCAGCAGCTCCCCGACAGACTTCTCAGATACGCAGTATTTT
size: -; J: TRBJ1-2; V: TRBV7-2; D: -; CDR3: CASSLPGRDYGYTF; DNA: TGTGCCAGCAGCTTACCGGGGAGGGACTATGGCTACACCTTC
size: -; J: TRBJ2-7; V: TRBV7-9; D: TRBD1; CDR3: CASSPRDSGPEQYF; DNA: TGTGCCAGCAGCCCCCGGGACAGTGGACCCGAGCAGTACTTC
size: -; J: TRBJ2-3; V: TRBV5-4; D: -; CDR3: CASSLAYRADTQYF; DNA: TGTGCCAGCAGCTTAGCCTACAGGGCAGATACGCAGTATTTT
size: -; J: TRBJ1-5; V: TRBV6-1; D: TRBD1; CDR3: CASSVAQGAGLNQPQHF; DNA: TGTGCCAGCAGTGTTGCGCAGGGGGCCGGCCTCAATCAGCCCCAGCATTTT
size: -; J: TRBJ1-6; V: TRBV9; D: -; CDR3: CASSVVGQGRSHSPLHF; DNA: TGTGCCAGCAGCGTAGTGGGTCAGGGCCGGAGCCATTCACCCCTCCACTTT
size: -; J: TRBJ2-5; V: TRBV5-6; D: -; CDR3: CASISGAGAGETQYF; DNA: TGTGCCAGCATCTCCGGGGCGGGGGCAGGGGAGACCCAGTACTTC
size: few; J: TRBJ2-7; V: TRBV7-9; D: -; CDR3: CASSPPGTGLGEQYF; DNA: TGTGCCAGCAGCCCACCCGGGACGGGGCTTGGTGAGCAGTACTTC
size: -; J: TRBJ2-5; V: TRBV18; D: -; CDR3: CASSPTNQETQYF; DNA: TGTGCCAGCTCACCAACGAACCAAGAGACCCAGTACTTC
size: -; J: TRBJ2-2; V: TRBV19; D: -; CDR3: CASSPPSGSNTGELFF; DNA: TGTGCCAGTAGCCCCCCGTCCGGATCTAACACCGGGGAGCTGTTTTTT
size: once; J: TRBJ1-1; V: TRBV7-9; D: -; CDR3: CASSPARQAVAFF; DNA: TGTGCCAGCAGCCCCGCCCGACAGGCGGTAGCTTTCTTT
size: -; J: TRBJ1-1; V: TRBV28; D: -; CDR3: CASSTGGGITEAFF; DNA: TGTGCCAGCAGTACTGGGGGGGGGATCACTGAAGCTTTCTTT
size: -; J: TRBJ2-7; V: TRBV7-2; D: TRBD2; CDR3: CASSLLLRGASYEQYF; DNA: TGTGCCAGCAGCTTATTATTGCGGGGGGCATCCTACGAGCAGTACTTC
size: -; J: TRBJ2-1; V: TRBV29-1; D: TRBD2; CDR3: CSELGRSSYNEQFF; DNA: TGCAGCGAACTCGGGAGGAGCTCCTACAATGAGCAGTTCTTC
size: -; J: TRBJ2-1; V: TRBV19; D: TRBD2; CDR3: CASNPGGGSYNEQFF; DNA: TGTGCCAGTAACCCTGGCGGGGGCTCCTACAATGAGCAGTTCTTC
size: once; J: TRBJ1-1; V: TRBV27; D: -; CDR3: CASSASYGTEAFF; DNA: TGTGCCAGCAGTGCCTCTTATGGGACTGAAGCTTTCTTT
size: -; J: TRBJ1-1; V: TRBV4-1; D: TRBD1; CDR3: CASSQVLDRGGTEAFF; DNA: TGCGCCAGCAGCCAAGTCCTGGACAGGGGAGGCACTGAAGCTTTCTTT
size: once; J: TRBJ2-3; V: TRBV28; D: -; CDR3: CASSLGRGTDTQYF; DNA: TGTGCCAGCAGTTTAGGCAGGGGCACAGATACGCAGTATTTT
size: -; J: TRBJ2-5; V: TRBV19; D: -; CDR3: CASSKAADQRETQYF; DNA: TGTGCCAGTAGTAAAGCGGCGGACCAAAGGGAGACCCAGTACTTC
size: -; J: TRBJ1-3; V: TRBV6-5; D: -; CDR3: CASSYSWGNSGNTIYF; DNA: TGTGCCAGCAGTTACTCGTGGGGAAACTCTGGAAACACCATATATTTT
size: -; J: TRBJ2-5; V: TRBV7-7; D: -; CDR3: CASSLERRGAQYF; DNA: TGTGCTAGCAGCTTAGAGCGTCGCGGGGCCCAGTACTTC
size: once; J: TRBJ2-7; V: TRBV6-1; D: -; CDR3: CASSDAGSSYEQYF; DNA: TGTGCCAGCAGTGATGCAGGGAGCTCCTACGAGCAGTACTTC
size: -; J: TRBJ2-5; V: TRBV15; D: -; CDR3: CATSRGAGTGETQYF; DNA: TGTGCCACCAGCAGGGGGGCCGGGACCGGAGAGACCCAGTACTTC
size: -; J: TRBJ2-5; V: TRBV27; D: TRBD2; CDR3: CASSQSGRARETQYF; DNA: TGTGCCAGCAGCCAAAGCGGGAGGGCCCGAGAGACCCAGTACTTC